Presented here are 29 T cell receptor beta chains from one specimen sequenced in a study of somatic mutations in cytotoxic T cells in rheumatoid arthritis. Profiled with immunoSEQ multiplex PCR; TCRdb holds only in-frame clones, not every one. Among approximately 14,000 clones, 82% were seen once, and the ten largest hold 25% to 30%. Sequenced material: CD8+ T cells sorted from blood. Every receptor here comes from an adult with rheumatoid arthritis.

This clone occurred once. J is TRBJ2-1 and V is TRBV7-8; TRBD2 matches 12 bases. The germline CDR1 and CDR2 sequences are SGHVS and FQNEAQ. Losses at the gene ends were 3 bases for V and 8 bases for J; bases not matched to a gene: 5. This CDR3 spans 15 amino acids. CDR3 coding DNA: TGTGCCAGCAGCTTCCTAGCGGGGGGGCGGGATGAGCAGTTCTTC. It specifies CASSFLAGGRDEQFF.

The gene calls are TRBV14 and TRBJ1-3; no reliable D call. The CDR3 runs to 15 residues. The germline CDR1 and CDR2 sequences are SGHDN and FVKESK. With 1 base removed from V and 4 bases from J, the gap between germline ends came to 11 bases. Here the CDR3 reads CASSQAVRRGNTIYF. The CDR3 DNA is TGTGCCAGCAGCCAAGCCGTGAGGAGAGGAAACACCATATATTTT.

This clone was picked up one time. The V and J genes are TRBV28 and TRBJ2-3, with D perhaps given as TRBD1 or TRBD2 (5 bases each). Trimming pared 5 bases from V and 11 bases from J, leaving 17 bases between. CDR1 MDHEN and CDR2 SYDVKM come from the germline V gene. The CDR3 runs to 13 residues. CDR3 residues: CASSPPGTPQQYF. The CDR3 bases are TGTGCCAGCAGTCCACCGGGGACCCCACAGCAGTATTTT.

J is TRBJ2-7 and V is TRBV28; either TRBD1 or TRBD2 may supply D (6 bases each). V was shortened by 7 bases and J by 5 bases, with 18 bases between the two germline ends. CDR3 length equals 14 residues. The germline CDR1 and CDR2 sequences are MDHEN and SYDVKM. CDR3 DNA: TGTGCCAGCATCTCCGGGACAAAGCGGGACGAGCAGTACTTC. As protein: CASISGTKRDEQYF.

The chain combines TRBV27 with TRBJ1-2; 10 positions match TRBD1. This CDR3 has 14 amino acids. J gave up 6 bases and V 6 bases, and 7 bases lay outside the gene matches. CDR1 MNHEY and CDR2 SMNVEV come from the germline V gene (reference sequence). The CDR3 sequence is CASRERGQGNGYTF. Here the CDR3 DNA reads TGTGCCAGCAGGGAAAGGGGACAGGGGAATGGCTACACCTTC.

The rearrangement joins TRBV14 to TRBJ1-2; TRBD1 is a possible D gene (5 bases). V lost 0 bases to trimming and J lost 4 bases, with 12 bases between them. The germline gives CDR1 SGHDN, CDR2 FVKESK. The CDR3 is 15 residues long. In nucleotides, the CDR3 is TGTGCCAGCAGCCAAGAAGCGACAGAACTCTATGGCTACACCTTC. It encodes CASSQEATELYGYTF. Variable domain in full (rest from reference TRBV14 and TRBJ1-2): EAGVTQFPSHSVIEKGQTVTLRCDPISGHDNLYWYRRVMGKEIKFLLHFVKESKQDESGMPNNRFLAERTGGTYSTLKVQPAELEDSGVYFCASSQEATELYGYTFGSGTRLTVV.

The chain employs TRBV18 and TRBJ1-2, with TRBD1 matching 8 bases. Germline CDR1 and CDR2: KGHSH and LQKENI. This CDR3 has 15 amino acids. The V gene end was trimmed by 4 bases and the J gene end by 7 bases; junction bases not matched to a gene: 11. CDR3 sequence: CASSQDRDGLSGYTF. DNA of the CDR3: TGTGCCAGCTCACAGGACAGGGACGGTTTGAGTGGCTACACCTTC.

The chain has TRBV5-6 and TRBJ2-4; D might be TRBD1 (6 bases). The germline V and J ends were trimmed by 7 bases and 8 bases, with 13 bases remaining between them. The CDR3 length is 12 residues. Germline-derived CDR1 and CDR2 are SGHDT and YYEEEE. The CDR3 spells CASDTTGDIQYF. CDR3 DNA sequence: TGTGCCAGCGACACGACAGGCGACATTCAGTACTTC.

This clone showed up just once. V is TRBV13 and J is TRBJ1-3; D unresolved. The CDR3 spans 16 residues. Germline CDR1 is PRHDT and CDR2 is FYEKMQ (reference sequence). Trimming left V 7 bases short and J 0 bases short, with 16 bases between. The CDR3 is CASTSGWAGSGNTIYF. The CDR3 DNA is TGTGCCAGCACCTCCGGGTGGGCCGGCTCTGGAAACACCATATATTTT.

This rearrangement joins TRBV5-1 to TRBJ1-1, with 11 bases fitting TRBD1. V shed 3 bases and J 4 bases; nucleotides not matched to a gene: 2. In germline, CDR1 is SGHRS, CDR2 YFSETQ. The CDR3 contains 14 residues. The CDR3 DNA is TGCGCCAGCAGCTCGGGACAGGGGGGCACTGAAGCTTTCTTT. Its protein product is CASSSGQGGTEAFF.

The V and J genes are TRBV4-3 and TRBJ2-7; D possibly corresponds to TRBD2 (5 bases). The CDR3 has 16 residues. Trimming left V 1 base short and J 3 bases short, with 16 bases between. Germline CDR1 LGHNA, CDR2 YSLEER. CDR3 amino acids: CASSQAESGLNYEQYF. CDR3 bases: TGCGCCAGCAGCCAAGCGGAGAGCGGCCTCAACTACGAGCAGTACTTC.

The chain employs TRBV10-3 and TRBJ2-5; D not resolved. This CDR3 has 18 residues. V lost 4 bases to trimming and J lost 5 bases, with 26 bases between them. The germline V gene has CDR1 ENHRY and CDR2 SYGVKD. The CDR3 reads CAISVGAESISIKETQYF. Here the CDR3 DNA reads TGTGCCATCAGTGTCGGTGCCGAGAGCATTTCAATAAAGGAGACCCAGTACTTC.

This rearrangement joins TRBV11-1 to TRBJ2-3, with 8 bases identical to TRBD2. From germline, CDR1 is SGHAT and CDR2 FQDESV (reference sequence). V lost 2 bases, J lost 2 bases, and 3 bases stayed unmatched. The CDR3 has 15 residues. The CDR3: CASSLLLADTDTQYF. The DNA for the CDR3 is TGTGCCAGCAGCTTATTACTAGCGGACACAGATACGCAGTATTTT.

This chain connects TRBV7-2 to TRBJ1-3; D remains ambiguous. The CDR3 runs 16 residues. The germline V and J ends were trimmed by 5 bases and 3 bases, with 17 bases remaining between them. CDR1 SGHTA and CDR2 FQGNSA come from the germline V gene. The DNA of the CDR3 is TGTGCCAGCAGCCCTTGGGTAGGGTCTTTTGGAAACACCATATATTTT. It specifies CASSPWVGSFGNTIYF.

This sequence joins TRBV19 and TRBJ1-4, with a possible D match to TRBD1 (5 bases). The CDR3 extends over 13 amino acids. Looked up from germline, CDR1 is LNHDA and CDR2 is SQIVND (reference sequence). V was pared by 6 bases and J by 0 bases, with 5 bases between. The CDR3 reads CASRTATNEKLFF. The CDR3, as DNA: TGTGCCAGTAGGACAGCAACTAATGAAAAACTGTTTTTT.

The CDR3: CASSLGGIGASQPQHF. CDR3 sequence (DNA): TGTGCCAGCAGCTTGGGGGGTATAGGGGCGAGTCAGCCCCAGCATTTT. The V call is TRBV5-6, the J call TRBJ1-5; D perhaps matches TRBD1 (5 bases). There are 16 residues in the CDR3. The germline V and J ends were trimmed by 0 bases and 6 bases, with 16 bases remaining between them. The germline CDR1 and CDR2 sequences are SGHDT and YYEEEE.

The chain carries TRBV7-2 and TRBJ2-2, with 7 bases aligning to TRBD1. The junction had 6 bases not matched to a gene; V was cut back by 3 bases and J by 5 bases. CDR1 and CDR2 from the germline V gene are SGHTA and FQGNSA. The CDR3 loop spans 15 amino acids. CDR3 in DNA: TGTGCCAGCAGCTTCCGACAGGGATGGACCGGGGAGCTGTTTTTT. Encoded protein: CASSFRQGWTGELFF.

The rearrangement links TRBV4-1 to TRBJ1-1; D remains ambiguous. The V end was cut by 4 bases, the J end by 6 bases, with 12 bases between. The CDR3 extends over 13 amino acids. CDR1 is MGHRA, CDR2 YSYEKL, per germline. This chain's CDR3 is CASSPDRGPEAFF. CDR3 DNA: TGCGCCAGCAGCCCGGACCGAGGTCCTGAAGCTTTCTTT.

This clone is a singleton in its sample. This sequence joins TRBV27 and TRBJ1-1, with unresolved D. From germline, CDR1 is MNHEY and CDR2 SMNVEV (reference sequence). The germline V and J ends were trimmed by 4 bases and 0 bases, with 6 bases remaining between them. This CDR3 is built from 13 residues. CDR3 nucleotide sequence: TGTGCCAGCAGTTCGTACTTGAACACTGAAGCTTTCTTT. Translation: CASSSYLNTEAFF.

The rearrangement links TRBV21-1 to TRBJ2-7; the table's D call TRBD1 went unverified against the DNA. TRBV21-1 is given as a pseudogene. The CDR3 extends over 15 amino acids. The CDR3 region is CASSPHRAHSYEQYF. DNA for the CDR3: TGTGCCAGCAGCCCTCACAGGGCACACTCCTACGAGCAGTACTTC.

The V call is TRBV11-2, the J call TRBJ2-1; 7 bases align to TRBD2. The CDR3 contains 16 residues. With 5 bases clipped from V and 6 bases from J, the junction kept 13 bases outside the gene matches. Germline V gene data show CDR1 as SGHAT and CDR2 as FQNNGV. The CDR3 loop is CASSPPGGPVGNEQFF. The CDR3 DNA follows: TGTGCCAGCAGCCCCCCGGGAGGTCCGGTCGGCAATGAGCAGTTCTTC.

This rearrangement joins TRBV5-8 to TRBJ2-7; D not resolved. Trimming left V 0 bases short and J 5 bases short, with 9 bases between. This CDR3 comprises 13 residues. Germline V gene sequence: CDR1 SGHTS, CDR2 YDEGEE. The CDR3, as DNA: TGTGCCAGCAGCTTGGTTGGGTCCCACGAGCAGTACTTC. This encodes CASSLVGSHEQYF.

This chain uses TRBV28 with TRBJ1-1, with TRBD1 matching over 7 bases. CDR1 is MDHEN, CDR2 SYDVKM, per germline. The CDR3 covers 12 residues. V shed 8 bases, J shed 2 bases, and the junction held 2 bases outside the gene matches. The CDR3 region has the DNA TGTGCCAGCGACAGGGCTAACACTGAAGCTTTCTTT. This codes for CASDRANTEAFF.

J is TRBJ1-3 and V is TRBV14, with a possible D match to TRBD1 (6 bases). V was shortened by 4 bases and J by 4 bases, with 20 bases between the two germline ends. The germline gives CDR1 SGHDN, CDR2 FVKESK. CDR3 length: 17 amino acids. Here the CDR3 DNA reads TGTGCCAGCAGCCGAACTCCGGGACACGCGTCCGGAAACACCATATATTTT. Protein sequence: CASSRTPGHASGNTIYF. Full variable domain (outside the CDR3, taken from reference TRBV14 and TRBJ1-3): EAGVTQFPSHSVIEKGQTVTLRCDPISGHDNLYWYRRVMGKEIKFLLHFVKESKQDESGMPNNRFLAERTGGTYSTLKVQPAELEDSGVYFCASSRTPGHASGNTIYFGEGSWLTVV.

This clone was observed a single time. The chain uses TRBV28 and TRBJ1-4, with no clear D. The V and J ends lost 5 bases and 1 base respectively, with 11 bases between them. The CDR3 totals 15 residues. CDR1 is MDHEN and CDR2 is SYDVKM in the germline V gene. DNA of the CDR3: TGTGCCAGCAGTACCGTTGGGAGAACTAATGAAAAACTGTTTTTT. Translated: CASSTVGRTNEKLFF. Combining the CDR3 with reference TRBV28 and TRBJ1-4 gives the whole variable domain DVKVTQSSRYLVKRTGEKVFLECVQDMDHENMFWYRQDPGLGLRLIYFSYDVKMKEKGDIPEGYSVSREKKERFSLILESASTNQTSMYLCASSTVGRTNEKLFFGSGTQLSVL.

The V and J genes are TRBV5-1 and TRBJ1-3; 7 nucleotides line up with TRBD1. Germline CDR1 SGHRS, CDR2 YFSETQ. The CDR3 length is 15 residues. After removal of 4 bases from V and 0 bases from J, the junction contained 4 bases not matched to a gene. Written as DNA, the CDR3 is TGCGCCAGCAGCCCCGGGACAGTCTCTGGAAACACCATATATTTT. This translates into CASSPGTVSGNTIYF.

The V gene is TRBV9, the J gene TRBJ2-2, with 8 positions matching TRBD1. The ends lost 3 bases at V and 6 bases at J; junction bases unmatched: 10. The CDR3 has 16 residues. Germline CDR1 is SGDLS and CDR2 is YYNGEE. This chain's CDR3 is CASSATDRGNAGELFF. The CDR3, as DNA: TGTGCCAGCAGCGCTACCGACAGGGGTAACGCCGGGGAGCTGTTTTTT.

This CDR3 reads CASRLLAGGLGEQYF. The CDR3 DNA sequence: TGTGCCAGCAGACTGCTAGCGGGGGGCTTGGGTGAGCAGTACTTC. This chain connects TRBV6-6 to TRBJ2-7, with 11 bases fitting TRBD2. J was trimmed by 7 bases and V by 6 bases; bases with no gene match: 11. CDR3 size: 15 residues. Germline assignment: CDR1 MNHNY and CDR2 SVGAGI (reference sequence).

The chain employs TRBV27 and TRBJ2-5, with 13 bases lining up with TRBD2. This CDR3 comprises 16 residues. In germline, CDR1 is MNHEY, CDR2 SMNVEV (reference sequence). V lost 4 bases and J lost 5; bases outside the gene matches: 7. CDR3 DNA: TGTGCCAGCAGTTCCCGACTAGCGGGAGGCCGGGAGACCCAGTACTTC. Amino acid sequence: CASSSRLAGGRETQYF.